This T cell receptor beta chain stems from a study of CD8 T cells in Susac syndrome. Random hexamers were used to reverse transcribe an amount of about 0.45 to 1 ug RNA. TCR beta CDR3 was amplified by immunoSEQ covering 54 Vbeta and 13 Jbeta. TCRdb reanalysed the immunoSEQ multiplex PCR reads using MiXCR and keeps one entry per CDR3 protein. The top ten clones hold 0.085% to 0.1% of a sample with 200,000 to 250,000 distinct CDR3 sequences, 95% of them seen once. General study findings and limits: The number of individuals included in the study's TCR sequencing and HLA analysis was acknowledged as relatively small.

The germline V and J ends were trimmed by 5 bases and 5 bases, with 13 bases remaining between them. The CDR3 runs 13 residues. Germline CDR1 is LGHDT and CDR2 is YNNKEL (reference sequence). The study sequenced TCR beta in blood CD8+ and CD4+ T cells. Those who served as multiple sclerosis controls were treatment-naive patients with stable or active relapsing-remitting disease. Concerning this clonotype: Its antigen remains unidentified.

The sequence derives from a human donor with multiple sclerosis. The chain uses TRBV3-1 and TRBJ2-7; D possibly matches TRBD1 or TRBD2 (5 bases each). Sequencing was carried out using CD4+ T cells from PBMCs. For the CDR3, the DNA is TGTGCCAGCAGCTTCTCCGGGACGAACGAGCAGTACTTC. Protein: CASSFSGTNEQYF.